These 8 T cell receptor beta chains originate from one sample sequenced in a study of T cells in Graves' hyperthyroidism and ophthalmopathy. TCR beta CDR3 sequences were amplified from RNA transcripts. An initial round of RT-PCR targeting the TCR CDR3 relied on the HTBI primer set. Using its own MiXCR run on the multiplex PCR reads, TCRdb lists one record per CDR3 protein. This sample carries 250,000 to 300,000 distinct CDR3 sequences, approximately 13% of them seen once, and the ten largest clones take under 8%. Sequencing used blood. These receptors came from a woman in her 40s with Graves' hyperthyroidism.

CDR3: CATSDRGRGGPQHF. For the CDR3, the DNA is TGTGCCACCAGTGACAGGGGGAGAGGAGGGCCCCAGCATTTT. The chain combines TRBV24-1 with TRBJ1-5; TRBD1 agrees at 7 bases. The CDR3 sequence is 14 residues long. CDR1 is KGHDR, CDR2 SFDVKD, per germline. V shed 4 bases, J shed 9 bases, and the junction held 8 bases outside the gene matches.

This clonotype was recorded many times. The chain is built from TRBV9 and TRBJ2-1; 9 bases are a match to TRBD2. The CDR3 is 15 residues long. The J segment lost 4 bases and the V segment lost 4 bases, leaving 6 bases of the junction unmatched. CDR1 SGDLS and CDR2 YYNGEE come from the germline V gene. The DNA of the CDR3 is TGTGCCAGCAGCACTCTTAGCGGGAGTTACAATGAGCAGTTCTTC. This encodes CASSTLSGSYNEQFF.

Ten or more counts support this clonotype. This chain links TRBV7-8 with TRBJ1-1; D gene ambiguous. CDR1 and CDR2 (germline): SGHVS, FQNEAQ. The CDR3 consists of 14 residues. Trimming pared 4 bases from V and 1 base from J, leaving 10 bases between. CDR3 nucleotides: TGTGCCAGCAGCTCCGTTTTGGGGAACACTGAAGCTTTCTTT. Translated, it gives CASSSVLGNTEAFF.

The chain is built from TRBV7-9 and TRBJ2-2; D may be TRBD2 (6 bases). CDR1 and CDR2 (germline): SEHNR, FQNEAQ (reference sequence). The CDR3 length is 16 residues. Trimming cost V 1 base and J 2 bases, with 11 bases left between them. DNA for the CDR3: TGTGCCAGCAGCTTAGGGCGGGACTCCAACACCGGGGAGCTGTTTTTT. Translating it yields CASSLGRDSNTGELFF.

This clonotype was seen repeatedly, ten times or more. The chain is built from TRBV15 and TRBJ2-3; D perhaps matches TRBD2 (8 bases). The CDR3 length is 17 residues. V lost 3 bases and J 1 base, leaving 17 bases between the germline ends. CDR1 and CDR2 from the germline V gene are LNHNV and YYDKDF (reference sequence). This CDR3 is CATSRMTGTSGTDTQYF. The CDR3 nucleotides are TGTGCCACCAGCAGGATGACAGGGACTAGTGGCACAGATACGCAGTATTTT.

This clonotype came up once. The chain combines TRBV19 with TRBJ2-1; D possibly corresponds to TRBD2 (6 bases). Trimming took off 6 bases at V and 8 bases at J, with 17 bases between the two ends. This CDR3 is built from 14 residues. From germline, CDR1 is LNHDA and CDR2 SQIVND (reference sequence). The CDR3 reads CASRSSVGTYEQFF. The CDR3 DNA is TGTGCCAGTAGATCTAGCGTCGGAACCTATGAGCAGTTCTTC.

This clonotype was recorded at least ten times. V usage is TRBV28 and J usage is TRBJ1-1; D remains ambiguous. V gave up 7 bases and J gave up 3 bases, with 18 bases separating them. This CDR3 contains 15 residues. CDR1 MDHEN and CDR2 SYDVKM come from the germline V gene. The CDR3 DNA follows: TGTGCCAGCACCCCGACCAAGGGATCGTACACTGAAGCTTTCTTT. This gives the protein CASTPTKGSYTEAFF. Supplemented by reference TRBV28 and TRBJ1-1, the full variable domain reads DVKVTQSSRYLVKRTGEKVFLECVQDMDHENMFWYRQDPGLGLRLIYFSYDVKMKEKGDIPEGYSVSREKKERFSLILESASTNQTSMYLCASTPTKGSYTEAFFGQGTRLTVV.

This clonotype was observed a few times. The chain is built from TRBV5-6 and TRBJ1-6; 9 nucleotides line up with TRBD1. The CDR3 covers 16 residues. CDR1 is SGHDT and CDR2 is YYEEEE in the germline V gene. V lost 2 bases, J lost 7 bases, and 7 bases stayed unmatched. CDR3: CASSFGWTGVNSPLHF. As DNA, the CDR3 is TGTGCCAGCAGCTTCGGTTGGACAGGGGTCAATTCACCCCTCCACTTT.